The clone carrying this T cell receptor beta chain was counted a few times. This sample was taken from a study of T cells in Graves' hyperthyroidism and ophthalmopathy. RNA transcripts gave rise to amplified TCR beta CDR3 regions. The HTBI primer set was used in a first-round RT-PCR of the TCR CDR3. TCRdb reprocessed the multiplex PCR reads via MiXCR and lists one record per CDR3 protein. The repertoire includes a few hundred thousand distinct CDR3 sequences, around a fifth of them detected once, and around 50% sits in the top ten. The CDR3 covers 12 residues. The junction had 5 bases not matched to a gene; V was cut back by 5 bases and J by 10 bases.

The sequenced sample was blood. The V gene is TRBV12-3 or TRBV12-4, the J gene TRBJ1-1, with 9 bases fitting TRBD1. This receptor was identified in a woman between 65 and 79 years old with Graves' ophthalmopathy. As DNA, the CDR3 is TGTGCCAGCAGTACAGACAGGGGGGCAGCTTTCTTT. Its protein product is CASSTDRGAAFF.